The clone carrying this T cell receptor beta chain is termed medium-sized. The antigen remains unidentified. The sample belongs to a study of tumor-infiltrating lymphocytes in primary liver carcinoma. On the study more broadly: Men and women, 30 to 69 years of age, made up the patients.

Germline-derived CDR1 and CDR2 are SQVTM and ANQGSEA. This CDR3 is 13 amino acids long. V was clipped by 2 bases and J by 4 bases; unmatched bases: 2. The investigators made TCR beta cDNA from approximately 0.5 ug total RNA, using a constant-region primer. Construction of TCR beta libraries relied on three successive nested multiplex PCR rounds employing slightly modified ARM-PCR. It was with TRBV1-TRBV30 forward primers and a C-beta reverse primer that the first two PCR rounds were run, at roughly 11 cycles each. From the multiplex PCR reads, TCRdb called clonotypes with MiXCR, one entry per CDR3 protein. Among fewer than 200,000 distinct CDR3 sequences listed, around four fifths were seen once. From unsorted bulk tissue weighing about 20-33 mg, DNA and RNA were co-extracted. Findings and caveats of the study: Top clones occupying all five tumor regions numbered only about 7-24%.

This receptor was obtained from a man in his forties with primary liver carcinoma and hepatitis B virus infection. This sequence joins TRBV29-1 and TRBJ2-5, with 9 bases matching TRBD1. The source material was tumor tissue from primary liver carcinoma. CDR3 amino acids: CSVEHRGRETQYF. Here the CDR3 DNA reads TGCAGCGTTGAACACAGGGGGCGAGAGACCCAGTACTTC.